This T cell receptor (beta chain) was obtained from a study of blood T cell repertoires in COVID-19 (dated by TCRdb to 2020 to 2021). The study in broad terms: Samples covering the acute and convalescent phases of COVID-19 were provided by collaborators in the United States, Italy and Spain. The dataset comprised deeply sampled blood TCRbeta repertoires from subjects exposed to, actively infected with, or recovered from COVID-19. The material from the prospective study consisted of cDNA or gDNA derived from T cells, B-cell-depleted T cells, or PBMCs. A freely available public database, intended as a resource for researchers studying the immune response to SARS-CoV-2, is where the repertoires were released. Where HLA class I and class II types were available, the types were taken from metadata supplied by the sample provider, not from assay-based typing. Nearly every sample came with metadata listing a de-identified subject ID, COVID-19 status, age in years and sex. The samples were drawn from two sources: the first 160 participants of the ongoing ImmuneRACE study, and 1,000 to 1,500 subjects contributed by 6 global collaborators. What the work shows at the level of the full study, not this receptor alone: How much clinical and demographic metadata was included differed by source and by participant, and the metadata was provided uncurated.

Collaborating institutions collected whole blood in K2EDTA tubes following their own protocols. For TCRbeta analysis, collaborators shipped samples in one of three forms: frozen whole blood, isolated PBMCs, or DNA extracted from either of those sample types. Sequences SEHNR (CDR1) and FQNEAQ (CDR2) are obtained from the germline V gene (reference sequence). Counted from cysteine to phenylalanine, this CDR3 has 16 amino acids. Only the CDR3 DNA stays, 48 bases, in frame from base 1. V loses 1 base, J loses 4 bases, and the germline ends lie 17 bases apart. As to this clone: There is no known antigen for this receptor. Per-base qualities were not stored, and no clone one base away is much larger.

The immunoSEQ Assay, a bias-controlled multiplex PCR, was used to amplify TCRbeta CDR3 regions from genomic DNA. Regarding the original processing steps: The number of nucleated cells in each sample was estimated by amplification of reference gene primers within the assay. To quantify the absolute abundance of each unique TCRbeta CDR3 rearrangement, sequence reads were collapsed and filtered. For each sample, productive Simpson clonality was calculated by taking the square root of Simpson's diversity index across productive rearrangements. Held by TCRdb, this immuneACCESS table contains in-frame sequences only and omits some clones. Under half of the omission traces to an unresolved V gene where checked; the cause of the rest is unknown. V and J calls and clone size follow that table, whereas D and trimming were derived from the DNA. The sample data list approximately 63,000 clones, and approximately 79% of these were observed just once. The leading ten clones occupy 5.5% of the sample.

The sequence joins TRBV7-9 to TRBJ2-7; TRBD2 is a possible D gene, resting on 5 matching bases. The specimen sequenced was peripheral blood. The source of this sequence is a woman between 70 and 85 years old with acute or convalescent COVID-19. This receptor carries the CDR3 CASSLEVSLARYEQYF. The DNA is TGTGCCAGCAGCTTAGAGGTGTCCCTAGCTCGTTACGAGCAGTACTTC.